This T cell receptor (beta chain) is drawn from a study of blood T cell repertoires in COVID-19. On the study more broadly: There were acute and convalescent COVID-19 samples, and they came from the United States, Italy and Spain. Nucleic acid was either cDNA or gDNA, and it came from T cells, B-cell-depleted T cells, or PBMCs.

Germline-derived CDR1 and CDR2 are SGHVS and FQNEAQ. CDR3 length equals 19 residues. V was clipped by 1 base and J by 2 bases, with 20 bases between them. Participant reports of clinical history set cohort assignment. In the source study's methods: It was from reference gene primer amplification that nucleated cell counts were estimated. Here immunoSEQ multiplex PCR was the method, and the copy in TCRdb shows in-frame clones only, minus some. The V and J calls and the clone size are those of that table, but D and trimming were determined from the DNA. This sample has approximately 300,000 clones, with 87% found just once.

Material: PBMCs or T cells enriched from blood (not recorded which). The rearrangement uses TRBV7-8 and TRBJ1-4; possible D gene TRBD1, 5 bases. The origin of this receptor is a woman aged 25 to 39 who had recovered from COVID-19. The CDR3 DNA follows: TGTGCCAGCAGCTTAGTAAGGCGGGGGTTGATGCGGACTAATGAAAAACTGTTTTTT. This sequence encodes CASSLVRRGLMRTNEKLFF. Using reference TRBV7-8 and TRBJ1-4 for the parts outside the CDR3, the full variable domain is GAGVSQSPRYKVAKRGQDVALRCDPISGHVSLFWYQQALGQGPEFLTYFQNEAQLDKSGLPSDRFFAERPEGSVSTLKIQRTQQEDSAVYLCASSLVRRGLMRTNEKLFFGSGTQLSVL.